This TCR beta chain originates from a study of blood T cell repertoires in COVID-19. In the authors' workflow: Estimation of nucleated cell counts was performed using reference gene primer amplification. Method: immunoSEQ multiplex PCR; TCRdb's copy keeps in-frame clones and lacks some. From that table come the V and J calls and clone size; the DNA was used to work out D and trimming. The table has roughly 160,000 clones, 84% seen once. J lost 2 bases, V lost 3 bases, and 5 bases had no gene match. The CDR3 has 15 amino acids. CDR1 is SGHTA and CDR2 is FQGNSA in the germline V gene. The sequenced material came from peripheral blood. V is TRBV7-2 and J is TRBJ2-7, with 9 positions matching TRBD2. The sequence derives from a man aged 18 to 30 with active or convalescent COVID-19. CDR3 residues: CASSLRLAVTYEQYF. The CDR3 nucleotides are TGTGCCAGCAGCTTGAGACTAGCGGTTACCTACGAGCAGTACTTC.